The entry that follows covers one T cell receptor (beta chain) sequence. Its specificity is unknown. Looked up from germline, CDR1 is WNHNN and CDR2 is SYGVQD (reference sequence). Deletions cut 4 bases from V and 4 bases from J, with 13 bases between. This CDR3 contains 14 residues. The sample is drawn from a study of cytomegalovirus exposure and HLA in healthy donors. Study-level points and caveats: For most TCR sequences rarity was the rule, although some public TCRs occurred in many donors. What a later analysis showed was that several of the most significant clusters appeared linked to common viral pathogens. The study carried out a later analysis of TCR beta sequences. It associated some 18,000 of them with specific HLA alleles at a false discovery rate of 0.05.

Primers included in the PCR were 60 Vbeta and 13 Jbeta primers. TCRdb's table, derived via immunoSEQ multiplex PCR, lists solely in-frame clones and lacks some. The sample lists roughly 77,000 clones, about two thirds occurring once. V is TRBV10-1 and J is TRBJ1-1, with a weak D call TRBD1 (5 bases). Sequencing was performed on PBMCs. The origin of this receptor is a woman aged 50 to 60 in good health and CMV-seropositive. CDR3 sequence reads: CASSGDRGITEAFF. The CDR3 nucleotides are TGCGCCAGCAGTGGTGACCGGGGGATCACTGAAGCTTTCTTT.